The entry that follows covers one T cell receptor (beta chain) sequence. This clonotype occurred many times. Its specific antigen is unknown. No base quality values were provided; no much bigger clone lies one nucleotide off. This entry is derived from a study of HIV-infected children after antiretroviral therapy interruption (dated by TCRdb to between 2018 and 2021). Regarding the study in general: Eight children, all with CD4+ count above 500 and viral load below 50 copies/ml, were included, of whom four were on planned treatment interruption and four were on continuous treatment. Median age was about 9.2 years in the interruption group and over 7 years in the continuous treatment group. Alongside measurements of thymic output, TCR repertoires of children on planned treatment interruption were compared with TCR repertoires of children on continuous antiretroviral treatment. Continuous-treatment samples were analyzed from corresponding weeks 0, 48 and 150. Samples from the interruption arm were taken at week 0, at week 12, at the end of interruption (week 24 or 48), and about 3 years after the study ended. Recorded exposure to EBV and CMV was present in most of the participating children.

The CDR3 runs 16 amino acids, cysteine and phenylalanine included. Solely the CDR3 DNA is kept, with 48 bases framed from the first base. Cut back by 7 bases and 1 base, the V and J ends lie 19 bases apart. CDR1 and CDR2 are read off the germline V gene as SNHLY and FYNNEI. This specimen's treatment or condition label, per the study, means: PENTA 11 planned treatment interruption arm or continuous ART arm. The participants were children from the United Kingdom between 2 and 15 years old who had been on ART with at least three drugs for 24 weeks or longer. Cryopreserved PBMCs containing at least 5 million viable cells were needed, and a handful of candidate patients were excluded because their viable PBMC yield was low. Naive CD4+ CD45RA+ CD45RO- T cells were FACS-sorted from thawed PBMCs on a FACSAria III cell sorter. After sorting, the cells were fixed and RNA was extracted first with the RNeasy FFPE kit and then with the RNeasy Micro kit.

On the study overall, not on this receptor specifically: The small number of patients is a limitation of the study, so the data should be interpreted with caution. The naive CD4+ Gini coefficient rose by the end of treatment interruption, suggesting clonal expansion, and returned to baseline by 3 years. In naive CD4+ repertoires of PTI patients, reduced CDR3 sharing between time points was observed after interruption began, whereas many sequences were found to be shared between end of interruption and 3 years later. Minor non-naive CD45RA+ populations such as EMRA or stem memory cells might have been included among the sorted CD45RA+ naive cells.

Libraries were constructed by 3' RACE. TCR libraries were built from RNA using a 3' RACE protocol with unique molecular identifiers to correct PCR amplification bias. As many as 12 amplicon libraries were pooled and then sequenced on an Illumina MiSeq using v2 2x250 paired-end chemistry. On the study's bioinformatics: Decombinator was used to process the reads, assigning V and J genes and CDR3 and applying barcode-based correction of errors and PCR bias. Before Gini coefficients were calculated with the R ineq package, the repertoires were subsampled to the same depth. Three approaches were used to assess CDR3 similarity: GLIPH, Hamming distance and a shared triplet metric. TCRdb reprocessed the public reads (quality trimming at Q25 with fastp, clone calling with MiXCR) and kept in-frame beta chains. Under each unique CDR3 protein, matching rows form one entry showing the most common genes and DNA. TCRdb assigned the V and J calls; the authors' analysis was not used. The sample profile shows about 46,000 distinct CDR3 sequences; 3.5% to 5% of them were found once. Almost 0.7% of the sample belongs to the ten largest clones.

The rearranged segments are TRBV2 and TRBJ2-5; the D gene is tentatively TRBD1 or TRBD2, each matching 6 bases. The clonotype originates from a pool of human donors with HIV. The sample in question was CD45RA+ CD4+ T cells from PBMCs, pooled from several time points, obtained from a donor given antiretroviral therapy, either interrupted or continuous. The cell subset or site label on this specimen signifies: naive CD4+ CD45RA+ CD45RO- T cells. In nucleotide form, the sequence is TGTGCCAGCAAGGAGGGGGAATATGGGCCCCAAGAGACCCAGTACTTC. It is translated as CASKEGEYGPQETQYF.